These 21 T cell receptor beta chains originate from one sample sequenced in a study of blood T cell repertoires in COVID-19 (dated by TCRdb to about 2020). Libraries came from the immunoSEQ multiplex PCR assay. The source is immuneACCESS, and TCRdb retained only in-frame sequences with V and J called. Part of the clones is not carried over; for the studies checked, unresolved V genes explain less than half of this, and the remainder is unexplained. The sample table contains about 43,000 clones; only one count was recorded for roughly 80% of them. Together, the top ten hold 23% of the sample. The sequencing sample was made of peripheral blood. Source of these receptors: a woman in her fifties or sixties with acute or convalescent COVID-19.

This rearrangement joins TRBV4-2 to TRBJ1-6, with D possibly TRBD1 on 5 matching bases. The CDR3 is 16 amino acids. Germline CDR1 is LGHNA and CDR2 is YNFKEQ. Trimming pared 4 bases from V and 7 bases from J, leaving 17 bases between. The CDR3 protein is CASSLVVDNINSPLHF. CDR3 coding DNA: TGTGCCAGCAGCCTAGTTGTGGACAATATCAATTCACCCCTCCACTTT.

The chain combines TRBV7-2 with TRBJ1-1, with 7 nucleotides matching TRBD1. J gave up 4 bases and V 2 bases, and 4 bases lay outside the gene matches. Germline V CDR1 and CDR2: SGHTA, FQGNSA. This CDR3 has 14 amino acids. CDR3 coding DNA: TGTGCCAGCAGCTTAACGGAGGGGGCCACTGAAGCTTTCTTT. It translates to CASSLTEGATEAFF.

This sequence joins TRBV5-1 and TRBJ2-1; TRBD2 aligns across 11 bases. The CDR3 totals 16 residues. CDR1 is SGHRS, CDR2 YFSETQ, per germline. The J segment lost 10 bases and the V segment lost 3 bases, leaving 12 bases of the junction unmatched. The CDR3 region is CASSSRPSGGLGEQFF. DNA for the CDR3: TGCGCCAGCAGCTCCAGACCTAGCGGGGGGCTGGGGGAGCAGTTCTTC.

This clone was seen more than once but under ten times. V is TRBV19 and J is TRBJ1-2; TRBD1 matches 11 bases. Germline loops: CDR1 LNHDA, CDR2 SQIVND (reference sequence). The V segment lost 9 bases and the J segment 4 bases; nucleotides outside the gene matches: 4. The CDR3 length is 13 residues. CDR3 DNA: TGTGCCAGCGGACAGGGGGCGACCTATGGCTACACCTTC. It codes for CASGQGATYGYTF.

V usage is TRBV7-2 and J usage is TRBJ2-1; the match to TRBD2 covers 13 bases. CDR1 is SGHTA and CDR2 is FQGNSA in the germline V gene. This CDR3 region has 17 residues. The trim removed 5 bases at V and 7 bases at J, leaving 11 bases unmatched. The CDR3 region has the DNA TGTGCCAGCAGCCCATATGGGACTAGCGGGACCAGGAATGAGCAGTTCTTC. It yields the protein CASSPYGTSGTRNEQFF. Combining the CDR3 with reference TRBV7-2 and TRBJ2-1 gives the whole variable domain GAGVSQSPSNKVTEKGKDVELRCDPISGHTALYWYRQSLGQGLEFLIYFQGNSAPDKSGLPSDRFSAERTGGSVSTLTIQRTQQEDSAVYLCASSPYGTSGTRNEQFFGPGTRLTVL.

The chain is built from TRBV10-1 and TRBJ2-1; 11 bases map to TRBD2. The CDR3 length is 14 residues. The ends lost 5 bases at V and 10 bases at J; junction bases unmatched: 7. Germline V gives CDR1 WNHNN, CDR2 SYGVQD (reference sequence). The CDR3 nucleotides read TGCGCCAGCAGTCCGTCGCTAGCGGGGGGCGAGCAGTTCTTC. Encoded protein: CASSPSLAGGEQFF.

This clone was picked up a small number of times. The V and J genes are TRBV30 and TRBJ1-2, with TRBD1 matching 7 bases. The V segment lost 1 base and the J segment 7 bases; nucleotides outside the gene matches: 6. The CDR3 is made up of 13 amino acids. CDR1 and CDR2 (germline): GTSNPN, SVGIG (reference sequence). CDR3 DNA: TGTGCCTGGAGTGCCCAGGGGGGCGGTGGCTACACCTTC. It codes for CAWSAQGGGGYTF.

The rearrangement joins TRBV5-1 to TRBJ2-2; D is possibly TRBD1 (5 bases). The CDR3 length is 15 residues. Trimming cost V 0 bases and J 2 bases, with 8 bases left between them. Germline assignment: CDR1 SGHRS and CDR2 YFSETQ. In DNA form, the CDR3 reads TGCGCCAGCAGCTTGGACAGGCTAAACACCGGGGAGCTGTTTTTT. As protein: CASSLDRLNTGELFF.

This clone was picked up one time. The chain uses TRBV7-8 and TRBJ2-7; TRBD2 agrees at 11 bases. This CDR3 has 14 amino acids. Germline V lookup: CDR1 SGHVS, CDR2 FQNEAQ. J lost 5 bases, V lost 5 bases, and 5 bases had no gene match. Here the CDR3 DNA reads TGTGCCAGCAGCCGTAGCGGGGGGGTGAACGAGCAGTACTTC. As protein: CASSRSGGVNEQYF.

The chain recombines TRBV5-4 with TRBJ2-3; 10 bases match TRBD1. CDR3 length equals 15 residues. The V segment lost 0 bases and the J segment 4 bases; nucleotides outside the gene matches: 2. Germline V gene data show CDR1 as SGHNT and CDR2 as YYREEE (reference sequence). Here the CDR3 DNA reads TGTGCCAGCAGCTTGGCGACAGGGGGCGCAGATACGCAGTATTTT. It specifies CASSLATGGADTQYF.

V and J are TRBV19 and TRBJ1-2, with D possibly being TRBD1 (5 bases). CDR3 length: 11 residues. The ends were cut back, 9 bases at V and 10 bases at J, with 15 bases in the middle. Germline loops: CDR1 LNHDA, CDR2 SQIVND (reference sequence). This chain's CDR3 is CASQGHRVYTF. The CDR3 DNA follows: TGTGCCAGCCAGGGTCACCGTGTCTACACCTTC.

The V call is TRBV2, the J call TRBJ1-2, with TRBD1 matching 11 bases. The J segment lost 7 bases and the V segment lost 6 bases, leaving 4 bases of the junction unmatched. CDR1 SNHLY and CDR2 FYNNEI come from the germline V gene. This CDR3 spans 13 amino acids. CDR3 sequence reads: CASRRGTGGGYTF. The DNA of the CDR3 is TGTGCCAGCAGACGGGGGACAGGGGGTGGCTACACCTTC.

The DNA for the CDR3 is TGTGCCAGCAGCTATAGCGGGGGGTCCTACAATGAGCAGTTCTTC. This encodes CASSYSGGSYNEQFF. The chain carries TRBV7-2 and TRBJ2-1, with 10 nucleotides matching TRBD2. CDR3 length: 15 residues. V lost 4 bases to trimming and J lost 1 base; unmatched junction nucleotides: 1. Germline CDR1 SGHTA, CDR2 FQGNSA.

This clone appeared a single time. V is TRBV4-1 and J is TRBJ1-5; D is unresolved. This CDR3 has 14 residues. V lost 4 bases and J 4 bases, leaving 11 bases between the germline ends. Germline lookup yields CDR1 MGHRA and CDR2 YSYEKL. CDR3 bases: TGCGCCAGCAGCCTAAGCCCCCGTAATCAGCCCCAGCATTTT. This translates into CASSLSPRNQPQHF.

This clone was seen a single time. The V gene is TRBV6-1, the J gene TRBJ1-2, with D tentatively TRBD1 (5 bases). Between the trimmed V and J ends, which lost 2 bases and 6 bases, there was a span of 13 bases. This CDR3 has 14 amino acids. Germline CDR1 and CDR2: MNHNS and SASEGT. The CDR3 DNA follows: TGTGCCAGCAGTGAATTCGGGGGTGAGAATGGCTACACCTTC. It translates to CASSEFGGENGYTF.

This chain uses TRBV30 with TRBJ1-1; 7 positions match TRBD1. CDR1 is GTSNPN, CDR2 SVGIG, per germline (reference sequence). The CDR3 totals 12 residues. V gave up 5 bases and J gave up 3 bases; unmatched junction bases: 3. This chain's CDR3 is CAWGTGDTEAFF. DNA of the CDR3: TGTGCCTGGGGTACAGGGGACACTGAAGCTTTCTTT.

The CDR3 DNA follows: TGTGCCAGCAGTACAAACGGAGCTCTCTACGAGCAGTACTTC. It specifies CASSTNGALYEQYF. V usage is TRBV27 and J usage is TRBJ2-7; D is unclear. The length of the CDR3 is 14 residues. Trimming took off 5 bases at V and 3 bases at J, with 14 bases between the two ends. The germline CDR1 and CDR2 sequences are MNHEY and SMNVEV (reference sequence).

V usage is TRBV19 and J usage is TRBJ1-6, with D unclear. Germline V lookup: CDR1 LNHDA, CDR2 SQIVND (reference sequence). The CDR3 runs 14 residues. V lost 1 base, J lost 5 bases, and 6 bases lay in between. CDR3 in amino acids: CASSIAKDNSPLHF. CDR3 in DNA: TGTGCCAGTAGTATAGCTAAAGATAATTCACCCCTCCACTTT. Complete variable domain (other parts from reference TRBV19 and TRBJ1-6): DGGITQSPKYLFRKEGQNVTLSCEQNLNHDAMYWYRQDPGQGLRLIYYSQIVNDFQKGDIAEGYSVSREKKESFPLTVTSAQKNPTAFYLCASSIAKDNSPLHFGNGTRLTVT.

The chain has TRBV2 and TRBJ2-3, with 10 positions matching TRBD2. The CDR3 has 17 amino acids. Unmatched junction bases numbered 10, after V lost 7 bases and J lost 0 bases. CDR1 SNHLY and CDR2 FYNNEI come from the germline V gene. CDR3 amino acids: CASTQSQRGGSTDTQYF. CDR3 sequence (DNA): TGTGCCAGCACCCAATCCCAGCGGGGGGGTAGCACAGATACGCAGTATTTT. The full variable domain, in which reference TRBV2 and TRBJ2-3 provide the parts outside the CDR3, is EPEVTQTPSHQVTQMGQEVILRCVPISNHLYFYWYRQILGQKVEFLVSFYNNEISEKSEIFDDQFSVERPDGSNFTLKIRSTKLEDSAMYFCASTQSQRGGSTDTQYFGPGTRLTVL.

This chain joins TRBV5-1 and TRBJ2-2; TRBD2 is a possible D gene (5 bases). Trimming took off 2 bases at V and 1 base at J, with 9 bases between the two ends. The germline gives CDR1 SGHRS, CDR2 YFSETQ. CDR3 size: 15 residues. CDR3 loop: CASSFDRGNTGELFF. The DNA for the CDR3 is TGCGCCAGCAGCTTCGACCGGGGGAACACCGGGGAGCTGTTTTTT.

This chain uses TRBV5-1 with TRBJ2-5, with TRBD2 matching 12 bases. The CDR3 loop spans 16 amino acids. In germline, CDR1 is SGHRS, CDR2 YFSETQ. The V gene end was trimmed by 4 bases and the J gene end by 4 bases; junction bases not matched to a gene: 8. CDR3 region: CASSVTSGGRGETQYF. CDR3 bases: TGCGCCAGCAGCGTGACTAGCGGGGGCCGAGGAGAGACCCAGTACTTC.